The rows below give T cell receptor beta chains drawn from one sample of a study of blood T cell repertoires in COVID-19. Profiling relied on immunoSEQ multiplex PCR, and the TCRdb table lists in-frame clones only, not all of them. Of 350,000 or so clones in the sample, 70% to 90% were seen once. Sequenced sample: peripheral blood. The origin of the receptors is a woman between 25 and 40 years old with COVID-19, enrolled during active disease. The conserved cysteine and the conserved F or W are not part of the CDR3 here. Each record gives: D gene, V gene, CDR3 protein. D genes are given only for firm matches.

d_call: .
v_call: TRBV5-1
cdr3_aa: ASSFYGSSEETQY

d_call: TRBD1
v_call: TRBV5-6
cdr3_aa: ASTRGDRADQPQH

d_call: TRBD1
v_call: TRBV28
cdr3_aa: ATYVLQGDYGYT

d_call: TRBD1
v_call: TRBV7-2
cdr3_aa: ASSPRTGAVYEQY

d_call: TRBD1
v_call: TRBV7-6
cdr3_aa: ASSTGQGAGTGELF

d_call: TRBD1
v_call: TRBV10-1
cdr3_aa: ASSESTGGGTDTQY

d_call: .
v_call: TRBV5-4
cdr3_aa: ASSLDRAHGYT

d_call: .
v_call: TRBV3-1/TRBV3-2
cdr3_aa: ASSQDNSRGGAF

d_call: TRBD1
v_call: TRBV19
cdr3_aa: ASGGPGTGNSPLH

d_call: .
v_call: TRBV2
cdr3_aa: ASREGETQY